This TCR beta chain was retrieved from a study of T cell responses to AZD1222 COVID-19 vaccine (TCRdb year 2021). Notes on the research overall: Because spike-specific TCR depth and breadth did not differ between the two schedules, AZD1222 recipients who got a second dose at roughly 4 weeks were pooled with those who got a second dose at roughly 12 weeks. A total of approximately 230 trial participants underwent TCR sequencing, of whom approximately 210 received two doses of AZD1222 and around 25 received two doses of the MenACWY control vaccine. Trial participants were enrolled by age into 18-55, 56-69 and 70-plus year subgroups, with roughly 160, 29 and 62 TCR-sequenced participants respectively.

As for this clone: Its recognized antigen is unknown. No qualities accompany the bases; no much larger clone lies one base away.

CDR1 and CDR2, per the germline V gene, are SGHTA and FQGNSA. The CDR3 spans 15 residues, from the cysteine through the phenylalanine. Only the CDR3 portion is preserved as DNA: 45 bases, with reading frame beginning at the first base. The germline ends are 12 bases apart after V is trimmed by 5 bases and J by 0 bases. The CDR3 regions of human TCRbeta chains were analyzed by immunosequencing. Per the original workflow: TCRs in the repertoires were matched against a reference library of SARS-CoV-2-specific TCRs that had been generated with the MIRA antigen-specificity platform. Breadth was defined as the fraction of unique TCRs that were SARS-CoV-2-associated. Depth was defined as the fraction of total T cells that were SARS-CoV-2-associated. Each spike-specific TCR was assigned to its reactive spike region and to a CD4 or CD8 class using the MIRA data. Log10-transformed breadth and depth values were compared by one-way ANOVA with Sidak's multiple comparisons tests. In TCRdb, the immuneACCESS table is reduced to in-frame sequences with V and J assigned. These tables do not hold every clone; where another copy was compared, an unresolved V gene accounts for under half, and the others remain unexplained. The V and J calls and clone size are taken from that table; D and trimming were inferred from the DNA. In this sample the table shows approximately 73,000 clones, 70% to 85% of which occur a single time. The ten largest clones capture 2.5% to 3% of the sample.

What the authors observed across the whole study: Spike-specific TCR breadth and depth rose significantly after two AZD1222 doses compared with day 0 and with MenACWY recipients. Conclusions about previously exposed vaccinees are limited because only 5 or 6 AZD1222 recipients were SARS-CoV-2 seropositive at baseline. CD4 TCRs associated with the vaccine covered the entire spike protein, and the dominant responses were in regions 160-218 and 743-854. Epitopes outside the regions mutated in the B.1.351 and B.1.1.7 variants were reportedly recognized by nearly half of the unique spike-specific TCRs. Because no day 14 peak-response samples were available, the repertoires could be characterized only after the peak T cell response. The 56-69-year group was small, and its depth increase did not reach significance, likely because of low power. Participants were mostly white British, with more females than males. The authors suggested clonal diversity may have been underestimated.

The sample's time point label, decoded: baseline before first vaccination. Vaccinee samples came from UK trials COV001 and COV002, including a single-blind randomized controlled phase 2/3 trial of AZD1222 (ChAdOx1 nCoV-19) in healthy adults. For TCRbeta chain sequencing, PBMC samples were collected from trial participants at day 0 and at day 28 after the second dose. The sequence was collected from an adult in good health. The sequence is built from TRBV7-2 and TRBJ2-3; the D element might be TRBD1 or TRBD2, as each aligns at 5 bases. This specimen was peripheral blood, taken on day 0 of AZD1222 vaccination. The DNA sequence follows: TGTGCCAGCAGCAGAGGGGATCACAGCACAGATACGCAGTATTTT. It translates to CASSRGDHSTDTQYF.